The T cell receptor (beta chain) described here comes from a study of control samples from healthy donors and cancer patients (dated by TCRdb to the early 2020s). Receptor libraries were prepared by the immunoSEQ multiplex PCR assay. TCRdb provides this immuneACCESS table in a form limited to in-frame rearrangements. Some clones are lacking; in checked studies, under half of them reflect an unresolved V gene, and why the rest are absent is not known. This sample lists about 140,000 clones; about 90% were detected once. The ten biggest clones cover about 7.1% of the sample. To note about this clone: It has no known antigen specificity. Within one base of it there is no much larger clone, and no base qualities were kept.

V is shortened by 0 bases, J by 7 bases, and the region joining them spans 14 bases. The germline V gene gives CDR1 as SGHRS and CDR2 as YFSETQ. Including the terminal cysteine and phenylalanine, the CDR3 comprises 14 residues. Kept here is only the CDR3 DNA, which spans 42 bases and is read in frame from base 1. The source of this sequence is a man aged 18-30 years in good health. What was sequenced was blood. The rearrangement combines TRBV5-1 with TRBJ2-7, with the identity of the D gene unclear. Read as DNA, the sequence is TGCGCCAGCAGCTTGGACACCTACCTGGGGGAGCAGTACTTC. Its protein reads: CASSLDTYLGEQYF.